A selection of T cell receptor beta chains follows, all from one sample in a study of blood T cell repertoires in COVID-19. Data came from immunoSEQ multiplex PCR; TCRdb stores just in-frame clones and leaves some out. The sample shows about 220,000 clones, about 88% of them seen only once. The material sequenced was peripheral blood. The receptors stem from a man aged 45-65 years who had recovered from COVID-19. CDR3s include the opening cysteine and the closing phenylalanine or tryptophan. The D gene is left open where the match is weak. Clone size is shown for a subset of rows, as once, few, many or a class of expanded clone.

j_gene	v_gene	d_gene	abundance	CDR3nt	CDR3aa
TRBJ2-1	TRBV15	TRBD1	.	TGTGCCACCAGCGTCGTAACCGGGACAGCCTACAATGAGCAGTTCTTC	CATSVVTGTAYNEQFF
TRBJ1-2	TRBV7-8	TRBD1	.	TGTGCCAGCAGCTTCCTACAGGGGGCGCGCGGCTACACCTTC	CASSFLQGARGYTF
TRBJ1-4	TRBV6-6	.	.	TGTGCCAGCAGTTACTCGAAGGCACAGTTGAGTGAAAAACTGTTTTTT	CASSYSKAQLSEKLFF
TRBJ2-6	TRBV18	.	.	TGTGCCAGCTCACCGGGGGCCGCTGGGGCCAACGTCCTGACTTTC	CASSPGAAGANVLTF
TRBJ2-7	TRBV28	.	once	TGTGCCAGCAGGTGGACAGAAGGATCCTACGAGCAGTACTTC	CASRWTEGSYEQYF
TRBJ2-3	TRBV7-9	TRBD2	.	TGTGCCAGCAGCGATACTAGCGGTGATTCATATACGCAGTATTTT	CASSDTSGDSYTQYF
TRBJ2-1	TRBV29-1	TRBD2	.	TGCAGCGTGGCGGGACTAGCGGCTGACAATGAGCAGTTCTTC	CSVAGLAADNEQFF
TRBJ2-1	TRBV15	.	.	TGTGCCACCAGCAAGGGACAACCCCGGGGCGATGAGCAGTTCTTC	CATSKGQPRGDEQFF
TRBJ1-4	TRBV7-9	.	.	TGTGCCAGCAGCTCGTCCCTGATTACAAACGATGAAAAACTGTTTTTT	CASSSSLITNDEKLFF
TRBJ1-4	TRBV28	TRBD1	.	TGTGCCAGCAGTTTATCGGACAGGGTTTACGGAAAACTGTTTTTT	CASSLSDRVYGKLFF
TRBJ2-7	TRBV18	.	.	TGTGCCAGCTCACCACCCGGAGAGAGGAACGAGCAGTACTTC	CASSPPGERNEQYF
TRBJ2-7	TRBV30	TRBD2	.	TGTGCCTGGAGTGTAGGCGGGAGTATCAACGAGCAGTACTTC	CAWSVGGSINEQYF
TRBJ1-2	TRBV9	TRBD1	.	TGTGCCAGCAGCTCAGACAGGGCTCGGAACTATGGCTACACCTTC	CASSSDRARNYGYTF
TRBJ2-7	TRBV7-2	TRBD2	few	TGTGCCAGCAGCTTACGGACTAGCGGACTCCGGGTAGAGCAGTACTTC	CASSLRTSGLRVEQYF
TRBJ1-2	TRBV6-1	.	.	TGTGCCAGCAGTGAAGTGATGGGGCAGGATGGCTACACCTTC	CASSEVMGQDGYTF
TRBJ1-2	TRBV7-2	TRBD1	.	TGTGCCAGCACCCGACAGGGTTATGGCTACACCTTC	CASTRQGYGYTF
TRBJ2-3	TRBV27	.	.	TGTGCCAGCAGTTTACGTAGCGGCCCCTTGGTAGATACGCAGTATTTT	CASSLRSGPLVDTQYF
TRBJ1-2	TRBV6-6	.	.	TGTGCCAGCAGTTTGGAGGGGCGGGGCTACACCTTC	CASSLEGRGYTF
TRBJ1-6	TRBV6-5	.	few	TGTGCCAGCAGTTACTGGAACAGCGGGGATTCACCCCTCCACTTT	CASSYWNSGDSPLHF
TRBJ2-1	TRBV30	.	once	TGTGCCTGGAGTCTATTAACTCCCTCCTACAATGAGCAGTTCTTC	CAWSLLTPSYNEQFF
TRBJ2-5	TRBV3-1/TRBV3-2	TRBD2	.	TGTGCCAGCAGCCCCCGCGGACTAGCGGGAACCGTTTTAGGGACCCAGTACTTC	CASSPRGLAGTVLGTQYF
TRBJ1-6	TRBV7-9	.	few	TGTGCCAGCAGCTTAGGGGGGGATTCACCCCTCCACTTT	CASSLGGDSPLHF
TRBJ2-1	TRBV14	TRBD1	.	TGTGCCAGCAGCCTCTATCGAGGGACAGGGGCCCATGAGCAGTTCTTC	CASSLYRGTGAHEQFF
TRBJ2-1	TRBV7-2	TRBD2	.	TGTGCCAGCAGCTTCAGGGTGGGACTAGAAGACCCCAATGAGCAGTTCTTC	CASSFRVGLEDPNEQFF
TRBJ2-3	TRBV5-1	.	.	TGCGCCAGTGCTCCTGGGGCGGAGACAGATACGCAGTATTTT	CASAPGAETDTQYF
TRBJ2-1	TRBV2	TRBD2	few	TGTGCCAGCTCGAACGGGAGGCTCAATGAGCAGTTCTTC	CASSNGRLNEQFF
TRBJ2-7	TRBV4-1	.	.	TGCGCCAGCAGCCAAGATAGGCAGGGGCCCTACGAGCAGTACTTC	CASSQDRQGPYEQYF
TRBJ2-3	TRBV5-1	TRBD2	.	TGCGCCAGCAGCTCGCAGGGAGGGTCGACAGATACGCAGTATTTT	CASSSQGGSTDTQYF
TRBJ2-5	TRBV7-2	.	.	TGTGCCAGCAGCTTAGCTGGGAGCAGGGAGACCCAGTACTTC	CASSLAGSRETQYF
TRBJ1-3	TRBV2	TRBD1	once	TGTGCCAGCAGAACAGGGGGTGGAAACACCATATATTTT	CASRTGGGNTIYF
TRBJ2-1	TRBV19	.	.	TGTGCCAGTAGTGCCAGAACCGATGAGCAGTTCTTC	CASSARTDEQFF
TRBJ2-7	TRBV7-2	TRBD1	.	TGTGCCAGCAGCCTTCGACAGGGGGGCTCCTACGAGCAGTACTTC	CASSLRQGGSYEQYF
TRBJ2-7	TRBV2	TRBD2	.	TGTGCCAGTCCAGGACTAGCGGGAGGTTGGGAGCAGTACTTC	CASPGLAGGWEQYF
TRBJ2-3	TRBV28	.	.	TGTGCCAGCAGTTCGGGTAGCGGAAACACAGATACGCAGTATTTT	CASSSGSGNTDTQYF
TRBJ2-1	TRBV5-1	TRBD2	.	TGCGCCAGCAGCGCTCCACTAGCGGGAGGAGTCGTCAATGAGCAGTTCTTC	CASSAPLAGGVVNEQFF
TRBJ1-4	TRBV10-2	TRBD1	.	TGCGCCAGCAGTGAGTCCCGGACAGGGAATGAAAAACTGTTTTTT	CASSESRTGNEKLFF
TRBJ1-1	TRBV10-2	.	.	TGCGCCAGCAGTGAATGGGCTGGGAACACTGAAGCTTTCTTT	CASSEWAGNTEAFF
TRBJ2-7	TRBV4-2	TRBD2	.	TGTGCCAGCAGCCGGGAGGGTAGGACTATATCCTACGAGCAGTACTTC	CASSREGRTISYEQYF
TRBJ1-5	TRBV7-8	TRBD1	.	TGTGCCAGCAGGATGGACAGGGGAAATCAGCCCCAGCATTTT	CASRMDRGNQPQHF
TRBJ2-7	TRBV6-5	.	.	TGTGCCAGCAGTTACGGGGCGTCCTACGAGCAGTACTTC	CASSYGASYEQYF
TRBJ2-3	TRBV7-6	TRBD2	.	TGTGCCAGCAGCTTAGACGGGAGGACTAGCACAGATACGCAGTATTTT	CASSLDGRTSTDTQYF
TRBJ1-1	TRBV3-1/TRBV3-2	.	.	TGTGCCAGCAGCCGATATAATGGACGGGGAGAGGCTTTCTTT	CASSRYNGRGEAFF
TRBJ2-1	TRBV9	TRBD2	.	TGTGCCAGCAGCCCTACGACTAGCGGGAGGGGTGAGCAGTTCTTC	CASSPTTSGRGEQFF
TRBJ2-5	TRBV3-1/TRBV3-2	TRBD1	few	TGTGCCAGCAGCGAAAGGACAGGGAGAGAGACCCAGTACTTC	CASSERTGRETQYF
TRBJ2-7	TRBV7-9	.	once	TGTGCCAGCAGCCCTACCTACTACGAGCAGTACTTC	CASSPTYYEQYF
TRBJ2-7	TRBV27	.	.	TGTGCCAGCAGTACACGGACAAACCTCTACGAGCAGTACTTC	CASSTRTNLYEQYF
TRBJ1-5	TRBV6-6	.	.	TGTGCCAGCAGTTACAGCGGGGTAGACATACCCCAGCATTTT	CASSYSGVDIPQHF
TRBJ1-4	TRBV28	.	.	TGTGCCAGCAGTTTATGGGCAAAAACCTCCCTAGCAACTAATGAAAAACTGTTTTTT	CASSLWAKTSLATNEKLFF
TRBJ2-2	TRBV5-1	.	.	TGCGCCAGCAGCTCGTCGCAGGGGGGAACCACCGGGGAGCTGTTTTTT	CASSSSQGGTTGELFF
TRBJ2-5	TRBV7-9	TRBD2	once	TGTGCCAGCAGCCTTCATAGCGGGAGGGAGACCCAGTACTTC	CASSLHSGRETQYF
TRBJ1-4	TRBV13	.	.	TGTGCCAGCAGCTTAGCGGGGAACGGGGAAAAACTGTTTTTT	CASSLAGNGEKLFF
TRBJ1-6	TRBV19	.	once	TGTGCTCCGACAGTACCTAATTCACCCCTCCACTTT	CAPTVPNSPLHF
TRBJ2-5	TRBV3-1/TRBV3-2	TRBD2	.	TGTGCCAGCAGCCGATACGATAGCGGGAGGGCCATTAGAGAGACCCAGTACTTC	CASSRYDSGRAIRETQYF
TRBJ2-3	TRBV4-2	.	.	TGTGCCAGCAGGAGGAGAGCGGAGGGTACAGATACGCAGTATTTT	CASRRRAEGTDTQYF